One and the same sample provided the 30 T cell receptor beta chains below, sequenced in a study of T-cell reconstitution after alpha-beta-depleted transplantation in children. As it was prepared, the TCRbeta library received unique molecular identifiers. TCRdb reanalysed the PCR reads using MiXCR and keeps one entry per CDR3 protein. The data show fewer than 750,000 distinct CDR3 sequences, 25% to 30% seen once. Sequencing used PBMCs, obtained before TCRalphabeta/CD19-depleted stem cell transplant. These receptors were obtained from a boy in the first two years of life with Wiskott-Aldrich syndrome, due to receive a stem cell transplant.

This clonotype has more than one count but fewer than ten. The CDR3 protein is CASSFRLGSKNIQYF. For the CDR3, the DNA is TGTGCCAGCAGTTTCCGACTTGGGTCCAAAAACATTCAGTACTTC. The rearrangement joins TRBV12-3 or TRBV12-4 to TRBJ2-4; no firm D call. The V and J ends lost 3 bases and 2 bases respectively, with 11 bases between them. The CDR3 runs 15 residues.

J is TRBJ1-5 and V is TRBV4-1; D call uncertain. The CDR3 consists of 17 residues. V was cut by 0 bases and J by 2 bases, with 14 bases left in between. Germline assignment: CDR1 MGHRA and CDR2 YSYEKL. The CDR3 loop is CASSQEVSGQRNQPQHF. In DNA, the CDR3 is TGCGCCAGCAGCCAAGAGGTTTCGGGCCAGCGCAATCAGCCCCAGCATTTT.

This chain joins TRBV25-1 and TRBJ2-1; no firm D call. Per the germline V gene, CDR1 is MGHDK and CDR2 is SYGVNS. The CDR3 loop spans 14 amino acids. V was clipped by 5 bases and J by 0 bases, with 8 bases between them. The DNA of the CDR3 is TGTGCCAGCAGTAAGAGTCACTCCTACAATGAGCAGTTCTTC. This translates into CASSKSHSYNEQFF.

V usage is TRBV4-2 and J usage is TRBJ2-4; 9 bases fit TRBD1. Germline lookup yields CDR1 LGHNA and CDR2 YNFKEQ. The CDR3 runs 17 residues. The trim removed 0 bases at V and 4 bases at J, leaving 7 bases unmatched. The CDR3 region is CASSQEFKGTGKNIQYF. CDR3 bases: TGTGCCAGCAGCCAAGAGTTTAAAGGGACAGGGAAAAACATTCAGTACTTC.

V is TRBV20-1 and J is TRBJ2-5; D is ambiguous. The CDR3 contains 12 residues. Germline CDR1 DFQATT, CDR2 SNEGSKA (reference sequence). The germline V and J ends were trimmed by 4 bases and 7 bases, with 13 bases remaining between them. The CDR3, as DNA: TGCAGTGCTAACCATGCTGCCGCGACCCAGTACTTC. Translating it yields CSANHAAATQYF.

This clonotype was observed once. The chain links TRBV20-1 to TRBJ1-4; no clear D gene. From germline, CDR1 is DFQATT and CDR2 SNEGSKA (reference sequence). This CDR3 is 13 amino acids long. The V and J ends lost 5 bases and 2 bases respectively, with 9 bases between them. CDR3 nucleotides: TGCAGTGCTGAAAAGCGTACTAATGAAAAACTGTTTTTT. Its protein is CSAEKRTNEKLFF.

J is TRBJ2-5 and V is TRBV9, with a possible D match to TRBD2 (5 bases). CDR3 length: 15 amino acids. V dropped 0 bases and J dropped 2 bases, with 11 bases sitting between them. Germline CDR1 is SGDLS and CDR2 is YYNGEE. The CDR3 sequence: CASSVGSDSQETQYF. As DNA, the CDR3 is TGTGCCAGCAGCGTAGGATCGGACTCACAAGAGACCCAGTACTTC.

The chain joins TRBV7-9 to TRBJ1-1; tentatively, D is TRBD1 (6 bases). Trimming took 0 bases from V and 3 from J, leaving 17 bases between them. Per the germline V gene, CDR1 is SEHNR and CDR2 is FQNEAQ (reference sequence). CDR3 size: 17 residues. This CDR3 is CASSLALNTRGYTEAFF. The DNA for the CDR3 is TGTGCCAGCAGCTTAGCGCTTAACACCAGGGGTTACACTGAAGCTTTCTTT.

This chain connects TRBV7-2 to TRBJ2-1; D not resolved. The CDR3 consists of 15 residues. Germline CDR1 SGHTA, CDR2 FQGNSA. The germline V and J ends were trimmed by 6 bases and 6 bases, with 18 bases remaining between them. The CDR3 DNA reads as TGTGCCAGCAGTTTTTACCTAGGGCGTGGCAATGAGCAGTTCTTC. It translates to CASSFYLGRGNEQFF.

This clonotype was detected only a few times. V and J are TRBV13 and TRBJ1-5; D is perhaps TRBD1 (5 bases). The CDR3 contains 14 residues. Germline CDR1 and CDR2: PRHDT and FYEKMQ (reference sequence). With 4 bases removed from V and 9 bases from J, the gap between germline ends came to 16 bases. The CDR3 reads CASSSGPEGPPQHF. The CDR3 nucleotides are TGTGCCAGCAGCTCCGGTCCGGAGGGGCCGCCCCAGCATTTT.

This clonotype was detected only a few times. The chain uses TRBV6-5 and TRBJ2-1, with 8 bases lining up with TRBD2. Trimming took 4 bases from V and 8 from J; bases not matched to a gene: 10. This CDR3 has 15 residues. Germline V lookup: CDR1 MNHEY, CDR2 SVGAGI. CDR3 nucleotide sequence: TGTGCCAGCAGTTGGCGGTCGGGAGGGCACGATGAGCAGTTCTTC. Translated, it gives CASSWRSGGHDEQFF.

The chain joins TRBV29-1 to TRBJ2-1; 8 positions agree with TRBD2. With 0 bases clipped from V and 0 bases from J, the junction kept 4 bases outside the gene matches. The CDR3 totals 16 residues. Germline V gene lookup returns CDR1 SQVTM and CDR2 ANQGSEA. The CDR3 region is CSVEDSLAGSYNEQFF. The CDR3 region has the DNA TGCAGCGTTGAAGATTCCCTAGCGGGCTCCTACAATGAGCAGTTCTTC.

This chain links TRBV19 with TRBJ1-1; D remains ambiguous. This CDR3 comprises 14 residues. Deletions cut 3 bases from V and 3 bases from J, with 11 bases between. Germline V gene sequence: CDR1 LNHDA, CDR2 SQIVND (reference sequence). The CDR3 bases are TGTGCCAGTAGTATCGCGGTCTCGGACACTGAAGCTTTCTTT. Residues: CASSIAVSDTEAFF.

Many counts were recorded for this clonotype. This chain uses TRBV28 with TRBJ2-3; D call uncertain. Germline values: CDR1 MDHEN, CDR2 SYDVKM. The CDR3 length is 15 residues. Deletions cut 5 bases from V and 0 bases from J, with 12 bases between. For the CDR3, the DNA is TGTGCCAGCAGTACGGACGGCTCTAGCACAGATACGCAGTATTTT. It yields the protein CASSTDGSSTDTQYF.

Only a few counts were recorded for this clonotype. The CDR3 sequence is CASSQHGRTSGNTIYF. The DNA of the CDR3 is TGCGCCAGCAGCCAGCATGGACGTACCTCTGGAAACACCATATATTTT. J is TRBJ1-3 and V is TRBV4-1; unclear D gene. CDR3 length: 16 residues. V gave up 3 bases and J gave up 0 bases, with 12 bases separating them. The germline gives CDR1 MGHRA, CDR2 YSYEKL.

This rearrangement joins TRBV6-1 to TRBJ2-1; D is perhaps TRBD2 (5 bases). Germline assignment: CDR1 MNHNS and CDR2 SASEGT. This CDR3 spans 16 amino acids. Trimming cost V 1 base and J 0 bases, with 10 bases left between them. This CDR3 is CASSEVWRASYNEQFF. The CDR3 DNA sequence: TGTGCCAGCAGTGAAGTTTGGCGGGCCTCCTACAATGAGCAGTTCTTC.

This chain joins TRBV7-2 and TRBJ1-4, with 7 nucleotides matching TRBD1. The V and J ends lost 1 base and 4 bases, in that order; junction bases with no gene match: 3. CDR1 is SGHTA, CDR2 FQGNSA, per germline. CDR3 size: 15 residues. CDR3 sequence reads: CASSLGGQINEKLFF. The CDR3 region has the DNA TGTGCCAGCAGCTTAGGGGGACAGATTAATGAAAAACTGTTTTTT.

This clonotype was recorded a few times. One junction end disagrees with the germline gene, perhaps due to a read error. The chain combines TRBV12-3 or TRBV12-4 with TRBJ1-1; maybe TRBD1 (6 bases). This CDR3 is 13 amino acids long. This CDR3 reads CASSLRGMNTEAF. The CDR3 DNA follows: TGTGCCAGCAGTTTAAGGGGGATGAACACTGAAGCTTTT.

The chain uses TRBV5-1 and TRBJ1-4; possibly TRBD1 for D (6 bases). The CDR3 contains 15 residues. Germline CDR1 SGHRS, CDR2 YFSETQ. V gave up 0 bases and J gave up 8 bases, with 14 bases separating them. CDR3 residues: CASSLGRGRQEKLFF. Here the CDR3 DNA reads TGCGCCAGCAGCTTGGGTCGGGGGCGCCAAGAAAAACTGTTTTTT.

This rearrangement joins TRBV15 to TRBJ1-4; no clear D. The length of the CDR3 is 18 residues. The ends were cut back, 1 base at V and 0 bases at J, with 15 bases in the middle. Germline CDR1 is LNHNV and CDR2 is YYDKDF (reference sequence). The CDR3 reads CATSRVILALATNEKLFF. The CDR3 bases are TGTGCCACCAGCAGAGTTATTTTAGCTTTAGCAACTAATGAAAAACTGTTTTTT.

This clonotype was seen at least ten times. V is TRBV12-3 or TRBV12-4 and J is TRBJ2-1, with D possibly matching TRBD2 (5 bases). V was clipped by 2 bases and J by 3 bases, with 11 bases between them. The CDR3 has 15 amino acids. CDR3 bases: TGTGCCAGCAGTTTACTAGCTCCGAACTACAATGAGCAGTTCTTC. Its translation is CASSLLAPNYNEQFF.

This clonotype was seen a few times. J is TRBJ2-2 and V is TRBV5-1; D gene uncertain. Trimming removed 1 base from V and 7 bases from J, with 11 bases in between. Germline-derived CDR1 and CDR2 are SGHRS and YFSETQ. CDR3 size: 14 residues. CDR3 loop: CASSLSRLLGELFF. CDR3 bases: TGCGCCAGCAGCTTGAGTCGCCTTCTCGGGGAGCTGTTTTTT.

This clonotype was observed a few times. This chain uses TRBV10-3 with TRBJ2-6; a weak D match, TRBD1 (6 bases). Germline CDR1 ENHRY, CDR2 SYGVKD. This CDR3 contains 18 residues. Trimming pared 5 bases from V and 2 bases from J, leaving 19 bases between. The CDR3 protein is CAISPTRATGPGANVLTF. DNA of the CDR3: TGTGCCATCAGTCCTACCCGAGCTACAGGGCCTGGGGCCAACGTCCTGACTTTC.

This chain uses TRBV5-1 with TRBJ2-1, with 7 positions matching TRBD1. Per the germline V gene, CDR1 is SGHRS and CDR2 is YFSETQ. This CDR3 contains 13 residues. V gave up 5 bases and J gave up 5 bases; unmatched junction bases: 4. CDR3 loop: CASRRQGNNEQFF. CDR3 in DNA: TGCGCCAGCAGGCGACAGGGAAACAATGAGCAGTTCTTC.

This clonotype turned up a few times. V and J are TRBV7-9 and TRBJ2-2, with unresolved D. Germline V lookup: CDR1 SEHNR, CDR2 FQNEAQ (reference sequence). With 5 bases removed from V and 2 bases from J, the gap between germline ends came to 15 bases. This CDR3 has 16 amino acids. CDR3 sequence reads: CASSANSRQNTGELFF. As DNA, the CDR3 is TGTGCCAGCAGCGCAAATAGTCGGCAAAACACCGGGGAGCTGTTTTTT.

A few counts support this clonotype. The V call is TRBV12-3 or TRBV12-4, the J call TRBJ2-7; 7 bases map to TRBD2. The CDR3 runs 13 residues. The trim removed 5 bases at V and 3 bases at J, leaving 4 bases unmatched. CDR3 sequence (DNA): TGTGCCAGCAGTCGAGCGGGATACTACGAGCAGTACTTC. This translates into CASSRAGYYEQYF.

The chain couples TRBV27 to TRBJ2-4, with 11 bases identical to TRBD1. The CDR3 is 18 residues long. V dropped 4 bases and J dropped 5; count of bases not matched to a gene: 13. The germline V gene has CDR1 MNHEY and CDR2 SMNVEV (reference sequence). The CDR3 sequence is CASSSGQGEGIRQNIQYF. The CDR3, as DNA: TGTGCCAGCAGTTCGGGACAGGGGGAAGGAATACGTCAAAACATTCAGTACTTC.

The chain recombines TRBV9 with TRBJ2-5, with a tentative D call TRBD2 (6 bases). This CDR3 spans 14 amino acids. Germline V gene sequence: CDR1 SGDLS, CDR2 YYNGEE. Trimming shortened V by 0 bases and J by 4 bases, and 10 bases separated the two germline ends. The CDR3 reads CASSVGAGRETQYF. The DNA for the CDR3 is TGTGCCAGCAGCGTAGGTGCGGGGCGAGAGACCCAGTACTTC.

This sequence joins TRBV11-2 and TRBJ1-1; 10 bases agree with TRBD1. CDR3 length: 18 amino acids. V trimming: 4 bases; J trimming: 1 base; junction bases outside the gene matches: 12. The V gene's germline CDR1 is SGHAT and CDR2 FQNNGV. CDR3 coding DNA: TGTGCCAGCAGCTGGGTTTGGGGACAGGGGACGAAGAACACTGAAGCTTTCTTT. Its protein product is CASSWVWGQGTKNTEAFF.

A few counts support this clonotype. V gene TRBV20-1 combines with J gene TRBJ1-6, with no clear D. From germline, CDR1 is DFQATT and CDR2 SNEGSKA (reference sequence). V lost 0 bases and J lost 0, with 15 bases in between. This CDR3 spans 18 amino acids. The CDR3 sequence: CSARDGLVLSSYNSPLHF. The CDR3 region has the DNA TGCAGTGCTAGAGACGGACTGGTGCTAAGCTCCTATAATTCACCCCTCCACTTT.